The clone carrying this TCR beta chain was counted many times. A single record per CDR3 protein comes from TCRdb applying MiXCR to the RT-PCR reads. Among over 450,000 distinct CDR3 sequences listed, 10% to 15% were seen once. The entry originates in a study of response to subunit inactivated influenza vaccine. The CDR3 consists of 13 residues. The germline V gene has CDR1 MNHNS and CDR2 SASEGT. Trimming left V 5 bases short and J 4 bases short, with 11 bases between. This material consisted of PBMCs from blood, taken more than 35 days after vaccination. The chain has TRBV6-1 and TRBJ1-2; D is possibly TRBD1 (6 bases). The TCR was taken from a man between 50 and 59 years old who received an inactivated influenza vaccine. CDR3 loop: CASSRGQFYGYTF. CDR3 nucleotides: TGTGCCAGCAGTAGAGGACAGTTCTATGGCTACACCTTC.